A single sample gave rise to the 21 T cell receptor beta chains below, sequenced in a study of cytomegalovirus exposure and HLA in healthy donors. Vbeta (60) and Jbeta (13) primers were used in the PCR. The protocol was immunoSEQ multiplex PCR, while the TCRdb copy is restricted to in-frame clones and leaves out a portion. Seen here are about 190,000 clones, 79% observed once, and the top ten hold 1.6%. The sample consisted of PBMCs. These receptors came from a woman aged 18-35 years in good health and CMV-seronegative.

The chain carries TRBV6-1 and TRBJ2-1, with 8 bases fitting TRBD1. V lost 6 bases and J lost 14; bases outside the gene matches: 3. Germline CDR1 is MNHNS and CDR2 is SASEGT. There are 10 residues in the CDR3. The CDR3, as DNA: TGTGCCAGCAGGGACAGGGTGGAGTTCTTC. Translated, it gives CASRDRVEFF.

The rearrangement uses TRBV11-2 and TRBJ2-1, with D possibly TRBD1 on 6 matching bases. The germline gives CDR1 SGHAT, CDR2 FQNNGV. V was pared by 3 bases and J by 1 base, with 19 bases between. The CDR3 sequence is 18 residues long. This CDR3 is CASSLRPWTATSYNEQFF. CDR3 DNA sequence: TGTGCCAGCAGCTTGAGGCCCTGGACAGCGACTTCCTACAATGAGCAGTTCTTC.

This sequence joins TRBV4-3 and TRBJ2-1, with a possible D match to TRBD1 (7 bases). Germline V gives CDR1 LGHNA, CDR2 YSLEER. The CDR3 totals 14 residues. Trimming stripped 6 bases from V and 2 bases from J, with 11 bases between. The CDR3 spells CASSQGGPYNEQFF. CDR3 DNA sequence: TGCGCCAGCAGTCAGGGGGGCCCCTACAATGAGCAGTTCTTC.

The CDR3 loop is CASSIREDQPQHF. The CDR3 nucleotides are TGTGCCAGTAGTATACGGGAGGATCAGCCCCAGCATTTT. This chain joins TRBV19 and TRBJ1-5; D remains unclear. CDR1 is LNHDA and CDR2 is SQIVND in the germline V gene (reference sequence). Trimming pared 2 bases from V and 5 bases from J, leaving 7 bases between. The CDR3 runs to 13 residues.

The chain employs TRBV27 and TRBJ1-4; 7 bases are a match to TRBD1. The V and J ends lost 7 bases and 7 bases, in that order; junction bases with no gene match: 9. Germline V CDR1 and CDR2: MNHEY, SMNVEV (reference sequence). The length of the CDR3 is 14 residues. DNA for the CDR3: TGTGCCAGCAATCCGACAGGGCGGCCTGAAAAACTGTTTTTT. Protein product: CASNPTGRPEKLFF.

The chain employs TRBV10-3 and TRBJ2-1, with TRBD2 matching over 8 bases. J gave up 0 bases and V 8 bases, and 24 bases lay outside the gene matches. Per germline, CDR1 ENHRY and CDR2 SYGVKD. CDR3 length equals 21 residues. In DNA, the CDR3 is TGTGCCATCCGAGCCTCATCACTGACTAGCGTATACGCTAGCTCCTACAATGAGCAGTTCTTC. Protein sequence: CAIRASSLTSVYASSYNEQFF.

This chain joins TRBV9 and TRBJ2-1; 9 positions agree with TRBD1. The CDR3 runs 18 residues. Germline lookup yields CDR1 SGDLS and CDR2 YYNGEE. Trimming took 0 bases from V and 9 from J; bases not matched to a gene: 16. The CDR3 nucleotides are TGTGCCAGCAGCGTAGAATTAGGGACAGGGTCCCCCTTTGGTGAGCAGTTCTTC. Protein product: CASSVELGTGSPFGEQFF.

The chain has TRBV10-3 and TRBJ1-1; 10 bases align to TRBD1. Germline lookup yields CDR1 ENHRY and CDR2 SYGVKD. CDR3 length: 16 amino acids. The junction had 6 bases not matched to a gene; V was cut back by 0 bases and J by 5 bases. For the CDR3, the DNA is TGTGCCATCAGTGAGTCGTCAAGGACAGGGGGGACTGAAGCTTTCTTT. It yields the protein CAISESSRTGGTEAFF.

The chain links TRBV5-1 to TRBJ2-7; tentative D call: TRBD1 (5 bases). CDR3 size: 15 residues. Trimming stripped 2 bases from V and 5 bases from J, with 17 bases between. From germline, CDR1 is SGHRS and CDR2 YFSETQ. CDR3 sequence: CASSLTGHPEDEQYF. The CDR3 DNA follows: TGCGCCAGCAGCTTAACAGGACATCCCGAGGACGAGCAGTACTTC.

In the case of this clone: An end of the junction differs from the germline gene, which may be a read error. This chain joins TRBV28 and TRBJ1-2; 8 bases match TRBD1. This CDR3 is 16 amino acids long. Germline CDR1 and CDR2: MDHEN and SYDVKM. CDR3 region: CASSFPQGARRGGSFF. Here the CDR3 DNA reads TGTGCCAGCAGTTTTCCTCAGGGGGCGCGCCGGGGCGGTTCTTTCTTC.

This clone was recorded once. The DNA of the CDR3 is TGTGCCAGCAGTTGGGACAGGGAAGACACTGAAGCTTTCTTT. Translation: CASSWDREDTEAFF. The V gene is TRBV27, the J gene TRBJ1-1; 9 bases fit TRBD1. The CDR3 sequence is 14 residues long. Germline V CDR1 and CDR2: MNHEY, SMNVEV (reference sequence). V trimming: 4 bases; J trimming: 3 bases; junction bases outside the gene matches: 3.

DNA of the CDR3: TGTGCCATCAGTGAGTCGACAGGAAAGGACGAGCAGTACTTC. This translates into CAISESTGKDEQYF. V is TRBV10-3 and J is TRBJ2-7, with TRBD1 as a possible D gene (6 bases). The CDR3 totals 14 residues. The V and J ends lost 0 bases and 5 bases respectively, with 11 bases between them. Germline lookup yields CDR1 ENHRY and CDR2 SYGVKD.

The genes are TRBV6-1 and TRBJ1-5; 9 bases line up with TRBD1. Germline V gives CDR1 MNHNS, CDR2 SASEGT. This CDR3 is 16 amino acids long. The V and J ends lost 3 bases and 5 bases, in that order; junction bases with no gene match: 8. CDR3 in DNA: TGTGCCAGCAGTGATTTGGGACAGGGAGGGGATCAGCCCCAGCATTTT. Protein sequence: CASSDLGQGGDQPQHF.

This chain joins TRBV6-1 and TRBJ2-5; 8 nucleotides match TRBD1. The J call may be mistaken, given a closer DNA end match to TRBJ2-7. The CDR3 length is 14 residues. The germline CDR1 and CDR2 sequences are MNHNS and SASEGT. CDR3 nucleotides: TGTGCCAGCACCTGGACAGGGCCCTCCTACGAGCAGTACTTC. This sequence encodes CASTWTGPSYEQYF.

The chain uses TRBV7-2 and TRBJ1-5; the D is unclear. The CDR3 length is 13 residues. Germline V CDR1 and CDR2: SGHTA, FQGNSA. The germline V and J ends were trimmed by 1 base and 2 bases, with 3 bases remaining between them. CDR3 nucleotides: TGTGCCAGCAGCTTAGTCGGCAATCAGCCCCAGCATTTT. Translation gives CASSLVGNQPQHF.

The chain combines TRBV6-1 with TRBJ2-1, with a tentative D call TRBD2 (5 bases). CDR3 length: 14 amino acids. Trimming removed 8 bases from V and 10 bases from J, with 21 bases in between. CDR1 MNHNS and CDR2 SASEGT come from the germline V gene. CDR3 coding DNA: TGTGCCAGCTGTACCAGCGGAGGAATACGCGAGCAGTTCTTC. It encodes CASCTSGGIREQFF.

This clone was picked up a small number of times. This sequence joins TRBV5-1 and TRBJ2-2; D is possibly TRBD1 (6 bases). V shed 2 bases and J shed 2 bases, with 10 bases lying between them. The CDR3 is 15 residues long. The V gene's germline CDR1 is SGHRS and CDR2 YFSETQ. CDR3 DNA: TGCGCCAGCAGCTTCGGACAGACAAACACCGGGGAGCTGTTTTTT. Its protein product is CASSFGQTNTGELFF.

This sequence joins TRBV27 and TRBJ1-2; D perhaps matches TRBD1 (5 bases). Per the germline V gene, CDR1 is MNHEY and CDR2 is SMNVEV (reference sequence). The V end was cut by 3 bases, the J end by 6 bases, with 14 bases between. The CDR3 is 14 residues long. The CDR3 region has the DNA TGTGCCAGCAGTTTTGGGATTCGGGGGAATGGCTACACCTTC. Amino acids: CASSFGIRGNGYTF.

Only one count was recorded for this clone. In nucleotides, the CDR3 is TGTGCTAGTGGTTTTTTTGGGGGCTCAAACACTGAAGCTTTCTTT. It specifies CASGFFGGSNTEAFF. The rearrangement links TRBV12-5 to TRBJ1-1, with a possible D match to TRBD1 (6 bases). The V gene lost 3 bases and the J gene lost 2 bases, with 13 bases spanning the gap. This CDR3 is built from 15 residues. Germline CDR1 LGHNT, CDR2 FRNRAP.

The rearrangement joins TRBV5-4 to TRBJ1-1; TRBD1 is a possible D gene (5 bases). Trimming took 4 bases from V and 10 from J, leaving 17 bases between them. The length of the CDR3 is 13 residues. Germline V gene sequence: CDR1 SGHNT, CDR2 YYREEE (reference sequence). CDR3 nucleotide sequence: TGTGCCAGCAGCCCCGGCGGGGGGATGAGAGCTTTCTTT. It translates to CASSPGGGMRAFF.

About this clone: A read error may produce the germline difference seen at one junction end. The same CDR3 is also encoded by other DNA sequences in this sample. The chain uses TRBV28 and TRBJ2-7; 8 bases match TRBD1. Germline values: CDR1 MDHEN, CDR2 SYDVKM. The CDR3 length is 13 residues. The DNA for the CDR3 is TGTGCCAGCGCCCGACAGGGGCCCTACGAACAGTACTTC. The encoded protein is CASARQGPYEQYF.